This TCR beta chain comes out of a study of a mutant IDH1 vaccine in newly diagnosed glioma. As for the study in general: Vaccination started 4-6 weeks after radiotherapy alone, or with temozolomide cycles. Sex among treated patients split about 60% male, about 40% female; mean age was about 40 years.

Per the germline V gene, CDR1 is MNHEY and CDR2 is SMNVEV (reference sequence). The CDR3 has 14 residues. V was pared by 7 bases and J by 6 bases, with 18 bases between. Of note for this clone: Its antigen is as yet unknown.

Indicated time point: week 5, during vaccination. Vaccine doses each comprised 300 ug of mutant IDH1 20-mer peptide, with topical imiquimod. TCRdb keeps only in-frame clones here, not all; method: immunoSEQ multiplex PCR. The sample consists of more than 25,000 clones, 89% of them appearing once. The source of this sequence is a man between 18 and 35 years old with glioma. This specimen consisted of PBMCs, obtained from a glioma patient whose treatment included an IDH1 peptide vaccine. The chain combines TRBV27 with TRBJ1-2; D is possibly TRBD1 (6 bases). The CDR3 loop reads CASTQPGGGNGYTF. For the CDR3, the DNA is TGTGCCAGCACCCAACCCGGAGGGGGGAATGGCTACACCTTC.